Included here is one T cell receptor (beta chain) sequence, with context. This table comes from immunoSEQ multiplex PCR, and its TCRdb copy is limited to in-frame clones, with some not included. The data contain under 80,000 clones, around 90% of them singletons. The sample is drawn from a study of OX40 agonist ivuxolimab in advanced cancers. Study in general: Those treated in dose escalation had hepatocellular carcinoma, melanoma, renal cell cancer or head and neck cancer.

V dropped 2 bases and J dropped 9; count of bases not matched to a gene: 10. CDR3 size: 15 residues. The germline gives CDR1 MNHNY, CDR2 SVGAGI (reference sequence). The sequenced sample was CD4+ or CD8+ T cells sorted from blood, obtained in a trial of the OX40 agonist ivuxolimab. This clonotype was sampled from an adult with an advanced solid tumor such as melanoma, head and neck, liver or kidney cancer. The rearrangement links TRBV6-6 to TRBJ2-1; 7 bases match TRBD2. This CDR3 is CASSYPFGGIGEQFF. CDR3 DNA sequence: TGTGCCAGCAGTTACCCCTTCGGGGGGATTGGTGAGCAGTTCTTC.